The present entry profiles one T cell receptor beta chain with its context. The data belong to a study of shared clonotypes between healthy human individuals. From germline, CDR1 is SGHRS and CDR2 YFSETQ. V was trimmed by 4 bases and J by 3 bases, leaving 11 bases between them. The CDR3 is 15 residues long. Here immunoSEQ multiplex PCR was the method, and the copy in TCRdb shows in-frame clones only, minus some. The sample holds some 2,000,000 clones, approximately 94% seen once. The sequencing sample was made of naive CD4+ T cells sorted from blood. Described subset: CD45RA+ positively selected. The receptor's source is a man between 18 and 29 years old in good health. V is TRBV5-1 and J is TRBJ1-6; D possibly corresponds to TRBD1 (5 bases). CDR3 residues: CASSPTQGYNSPLHF. The CDR3 DNA reads as TGCGCCAGCAGCCCTACGCAGGGCTATAATTCACCCCTCCACTTT.